Included here is one TCR beta chain sequence, with context. The data stem from a study of T cell changes during pregnancy in multiple sclerosis. This CDR3 contains 17 residues. V gave up 0 bases and J gave up 2 bases, with 13 bases separating them. Germline V CDR1 and CDR2: KGHSH, LQKENI. Measured with immunoSEQ multiplex PCR; TCRdb has only the in-frame clones, and not every one. Seen here are about 46,000 clones, around 95% observed once, and the top ten hold under 4.5%. The chain couples TRBV18 to TRBJ2-2; weak D call: TRBD1 (5 bases). This receptor was taken from a female donor with multiple sclerosis, enrolled in a pregnancy study. This sample comprised CD8+ T cells from peripheral blood mononuclear cells, obtained after pregnancy. The CDR3, as DNA: TGTGCCAGCTCACCACCTCCAGCGACAGCCAACACCGGGGAGCTGTTTTTT. Translated: CASSPPPATANTGELFF.